These 28 T cell receptor beta chains originate from one sample sequenced in a study of beta chain features in type 1 diabetes. Study-level findings and limits: There was a moderate but significant shortening of TCRB CDR3s in all four CD4+ subsets of Type 1 diabetes patients.

All of the isolated RNA was reverse transcribed, so expressed TCRB transcripts were sequenced. Here immunoSEQ multiplex PCR was the method, and the copy in TCRdb shows in-frame clones only, minus some. Of 600,000 or so clones detected, roughly 12% appear once; the ten largest clones hold roughly 0.12%. Antigen specificity for these receptors is unknown. Sequenced: naive CD4+ T cells from blood. These receptors originate from a young man with type 1 diabetes.

In regard to this clone: In the same sample, other DNA sequences code for this CDR3. The chain links TRBV9 to TRBJ1-2; 7 bases fit TRBD1. The germline V gene has CDR1 SGDLS and CDR2 YYNGEE. The CDR3 is 13 residues long. The J segment lost 4 bases and the V segment lost 6 bases, leaving 6 bases of the junction unmatched. This CDR3 is CASTPQGSYGYTF. The CDR3, as DNA: TGTGCCAGCACCCCACAGGGGAGCTATGGCTACACCTTC.

This clone appeared a few times. The chain couples TRBV6-4 to TRBJ1-2, with D possibly being TRBD1 (5 bases). CDR1 and CDR2 from the germline V gene are MRHNA and SNTAGT. This CDR3 is 13 amino acids long. V was shortened by 0 bases and J by 11 bases, with 13 bases between the two germline ends. The CDR3 reads CASSDSIGTRYTF. CDR3 coding DNA: TGTGCCAGCAGTGACTCGATTGGGACGAGATACACCTTC.

The chain recombines TRBV7-7 with TRBJ2-5, with 10 nucleotides matching TRBD1. J gave up 5 bases and V 4 bases, and 7 bases lay outside the gene matches. The CDR3 has 15 amino acids. Germline V gene lookup returns CDR1 SSHAT and CDR2 FNYEAQ (reference sequence). CDR3 sequence (DNA): TGTGCCAGCAGCTCAGACAGGGGGCGCGGGGAGACCCAGTACTTC. Translation: CASSSDRGRGETQYF. Full variable domain (outside the CDR3, taken from reference TRBV7-7 and TRBJ2-5): GAGVSQSPRYKVTKRGQDVTLRCDPISSHATLYWYQQALGQGPEFLTYFNYEAQPDKSGLPSDRFSAERPEGSISTLTIQRTEQRDSAMYRCASSSDRGRGETQYFGPGTRLLVL.

The rearrangement uses TRBV6-6 and TRBJ2-1; TRBD1 matches at 8 bases. The CDR3 runs to 13 residues. With V trimmed by 6 bases and J by 7 bases, 5 bases remained unmatched. Germline V lookup: CDR1 MNHNY, CDR2 SVGAGI (reference sequence). The DNA for the CDR3 is TGTGCCAGCAGCGTGGACAGGGCGAATGAGCAGTTCTTC. It is translated as CASSVDRANEQFF.

Notes on this clone: The sample contains more than one DNA sequence encoding this CDR3. The rearrangement uses TRBV18 and TRBJ1-5; 10 bases fit TRBD1. V lost 3 bases to trimming and J lost 2 bases; unmatched junction nucleotides: 4. Per the germline V gene, CDR1 is KGHSH and CDR2 is LQKENI. This CDR3 is built from 16 residues. The CDR3 sequence: CASSPTGTGGNQPQHF. The CDR3 nucleotides read TGTGCCAGCTCACCGACCGGGACAGGGGGCAATCAGCCCCAGCATTTT.

The CDR3 DNA follows: TGTGCCAGCAGCTTAATTTTAGGCCAGGGGGCGCCCGAGCAGTACTTC. Its protein is CASSLILGQGAPEQYF. The V gene is TRBV7-2, the J gene TRBJ2-7; 8 nucleotides match TRBD1. Per germline, CDR1 SGHTA and CDR2 FQGNSA. CDR3 length: 16 amino acids. J lost 6 bases, V lost 2 bases, and 12 bases had no gene match.

The chain employs TRBV29-1 and TRBJ1-5, with D uncertain. CDR3 length: 13 residues. Germline-derived CDR1 and CDR2 are SQVTM and ANQGSEA. Trimming removed 6 bases at V and 1 base at J, with 10 bases between. The CDR3 sequence is CSVSIGSNQPQHF. CDR3 sequence (DNA): TGCAGCGTGAGTATAGGGAGCAATCAGCCCCAGCATTTT.

The CDR3 protein is CASSLEYSTAEAFF. CDR3 DNA: TGTGCCAGCAGCTTAGAGTATAGCACGGCTGAAGCTTTCTTT. The chain links TRBV7-9 to TRBJ1-1; D ambiguous. This CDR3 is built from 14 residues. V was shortened by 1 base and J by 6 bases, with 12 bases between the two germline ends. The germline CDR1 and CDR2 sequences are SEHNR and FQNEAQ (reference sequence).

The rearrangement links TRBV4-3 to TRBJ1-2; D possibly corresponds to TRBD1 (6 bases). From germline, CDR1 is LGHNA and CDR2 YSLEER. The V end was cut by 0 bases, the J end by 2 bases, with 16 bases between. This CDR3 spans 17 amino acids. CDR3: CASSQDLTGGANYGYTF. In DNA form, the CDR3 reads TGCGCCAGCAGCCAAGATCTCACCGGGGGGGCCAACTATGGCTACACCTTC.

This clone was seen more than once but under ten times. The rearrangement uses TRBV25-1 and TRBJ1-6, with D uncertain. The CDR3 length is 14 residues. The V and J ends lost 2 bases and 4 bases respectively, with 6 bases between them. Germline lookup yields CDR1 MGHDK and CDR2 SYGVNS. The CDR3 loop reads CASSEGRYNSPLHF. In nucleotides, the CDR3 is TGTGCCAGCAGTGAAGGGCGGTATAATTCACCCCTCCACTTT.

This chain links TRBV5-1 with TRBJ2-1; 8 bases are shared with TRBD1. V was pared by 6 bases and J by 4 bases, with 6 bases of the junction left unmatched. Germline V gene sequence: CDR1 SGHRS, CDR2 YFSETQ. The CDR3 has 14 residues. The CDR3 bases are TGCGCCAGCAAGGGACAGGCCATATACAATGAGCAGTTCTTC. Translated: CASKGQAIYNEQFF.

This clone has more than one count but fewer than ten. The V gene is TRBV27, the J gene TRBJ2-7; 9 bases align to TRBD1. Germline V gene lookup returns CDR1 MNHEY and CDR2 SMNVEV (reference sequence). Losses at the gene ends were 8 bases for V and 2 bases for J; bases not matched to a gene: 7. This CDR3 region has 14 residues. The CDR3 coding sequence is TGTGCCAGCGGTCCGGGACAGGGAACCTACGAGCAGTACTTC. Protein: CASGPGQGTYEQYF.

The chain is built from TRBV28 and TRBJ1-4, with D possibly matching TRBD1 (6 bases). The germline CDR1 and CDR2 sequences are MDHEN and SYDVKM. V was pared by 6 bases and J by 8 bases, with 16 bases between. The CDR3 sequence is 14 residues long. DNA for the CDR3: TGTGCCAGCAGCCCGGGGGGCGCGGGGGAAAAACTGTTTTTT. Protein: CASSPGGAGEKLFF. Drawing the rest from reference TRBV28 and TRBJ1-4, the complete variable domain is DVKVTQSSRYLVKRTGEKVFLECVQDMDHENMFWYRQDPGLGLRLIYFSYDVKMKEKGDIPEGYSVSREKKERFSLILESASTNQTSMYLCASSPGGAGEKLFFGSGTQLSVL.

The table lists this clone with a few counts. This chain connects TRBV28 to TRBJ1-4, with D perhaps matching TRBD1 (5 bases). Germline CDR1 is MDHEN and CDR2 is SYDVKM. V was shortened by 6 bases and J by 4 bases, with 12 bases between the two germline ends. The length of the CDR3 is 14 residues. CDR3 residues: CASRPGPSNEKLFF. The CDR3 DNA reads as TGTGCCAGCAGACCGGGACCGAGTAATGAAAAACTGTTTTTT.

The chain is built from TRBV5-1 and TRBJ2-1, with TRBD2 matching over 7 bases. V trimming: 0 bases; J trimming: 8 bases; junction bases outside the gene matches: 5. The CDR3 totals 14 residues. Germline CDR1 SGHRS, CDR2 YFSETQ. The CDR3 DNA sequence: TGCGCCAGCAGCTTGGAGGGCCGGGAGGATGAGCAGTTCTTC. Translated, it gives CASSLEGREDEQFF.

This chain connects TRBV25-1 to TRBJ2-5, with D tentatively TRBD1 (5 bases). The CDR3 is made up of 15 amino acids. Trimming shortened V by 3 bases and J by 0 bases, and 11 bases separated the two germline ends. Germline CDR1 MGHDK, CDR2 SYGVNS. The CDR3 loop reads CASSDLGAYQETQYF. The CDR3, as DNA: TGTGCCAGCAGTGATCTAGGGGCATACCAAGAGACCCAGTACTTC.

There are a few counts of this clone. The same CDR3 is also encoded by other DNA sequences in this sample. The rearrangement uses TRBV7-2 and TRBJ2-5; D gene uncertain. Germline assignment: CDR1 SGHTA and CDR2 FQGNSA. Between the trimmed V and J ends, which lost 1 base and 5 bases, there was a span of 5 bases. CDR3 length equals 12 residues. The CDR3 region has the DNA TGTGCCAGCAGCTTAGACCGGGAGACCCAGTACTTC. Translating gives CASSLDRETQYF.

This clone has just a few counts. V usage is TRBV5-1 and J usage is TRBJ1-5; a weak D match, TRBD1 (5 bases). Trimming left V 4 bases short and J 4 bases short, with 12 bases between. Germline V lookup: CDR1 SGHRS, CDR2 YFSETQ. The CDR3 is made up of 14 amino acids. In DNA form, the CDR3 reads TGCGCCAGCAGCCCCGGGACTTCAAATCAGCCCCAGCATTTT. Translating gives CASSPGTSNQPQHF. Filled out from reference TRBV5-1 and TRBJ1-5, the complete variable domain reads KAGVTQTPRYLIKTRGQQVTLSCSPISGHRSVSWYQQTPGQGLQFLFEYFSETQRNKGNFPGRFSGRQFSNSRSEMNVSTLELGDSALYLCASSPGTSNQPQHFGDGTRLSIL.

This clone was found a few times. The chain joins TRBV7-2 to TRBJ1-1, with D hard to call. The V gene lost 4 bases and the J gene lost 5 bases, with 17 bases spanning the gap. The V gene's germline CDR1 is SGHTA and CDR2 FQGNSA. CDR3 length: 15 amino acids. CDR3 protein: CASSSGRHPVTEAFF. The CDR3 DNA reads TGTGCCAGCAGCTCCGGCCGTCACCCCGTAACTGAAGCTTTCTTT.

V gene TRBV27 combines with J gene TRBJ2-6; D is uncertain. The CDR3 is 16 residues long. The germline gives CDR1 MNHEY, CDR2 SMNVEV (reference sequence). V gave up 6 bases and J gave up 0 bases, with 12 bases separating them. CDR3 nucleotides: TGTGCCAGCAGGGACGTCGTTAACTCTGGGGCCAACGTCCTGACTTTC. Its protein product is CASRDVVNSGANVLTF.

This clone has only a few counts. The rearrangement links TRBV7-2 to TRBJ2-2; D is unresolved. V lost 1 base and J 0 bases, leaving 9 bases between the germline ends. CDR1 is SGHTA and CDR2 is FQGNSA in the germline V gene. The CDR3 runs to 16 residues. CDR3 amino acids: CASSLEYLTNTGELFF. CDR3 coding DNA: TGTGCCAGCAGCTTAGAGTACCTTACGAACACCGGGGAGCTGTTTTTT.

This clone appeared many times. Additional DNA sequences in this sample encode the identical CDR3. The J gene is TRBJ2-2, the V gene TRBV7-2; no reliable D call. Per germline, CDR1 SGHTA and CDR2 FQGNSA. Trimming shortened V by 2 bases and J by 6 bases, and 4 bases separated the two germline ends. CDR3 size: 12 residues. CDR3 DNA sequence: TGTGCCAGCAGCTTACCTTCCGGGGAGCTGTTTTTT. Residues: CASSLPSGELFF.

The chain's CDR3 is CASSLSTLSEKLFF. The CDR3 nucleotides are TGTGCCAGCAGTTTGTCCACCCTCAGTGAAAAACTGTTTTTT. The J gene is TRBJ1-4, the V gene TRBV27; D call uncertain. V lost 3 bases and J 7 bases, leaving 12 bases between the germline ends. CDR3 length equals 14 residues. Germline loops: CDR1 MNHEY, CDR2 SMNVEV (reference sequence).

This clone appeared a few times. The rearrangement uses TRBV11-2 and TRBJ1-2; TRBD1 is a possible D gene (5 bases). There are 15 residues in the CDR3. The V end lost 5 bases, the J end lost 4 bases, and 17 bases lay between the germline ends. Per the germline V gene, CDR1 is SGHAT and CDR2 is FQNNGV. The CDR3 here is CASSPTRGMVYGYTF. CDR3 bases: TGTGCCAGCAGCCCGACCCGGGGGATGGTCTATGGCTACACCTTC.

The rearrangement links TRBV6-6 to TRBJ2-7; D perhaps matches TRBD2 (5 bases). This CDR3 is 13 amino acids long. The ends were cut back, 10 bases at V and 2 bases at J, with 15 bases in the middle. CDR1 and CDR2 (germline): MNHNY, SVGAGI (reference sequence). This chain's CDR3 is CAIRGSVAYEQYF. The CDR3 nucleotides are TGTGCCATTCGCGGGTCAGTAGCCTACGAGCAGTACTTC.

This clone was counted only a few times. V is TRBV19 and J is TRBJ2-3, with D perhaps TRBD1 or TRBD2 (6 bases each). Germline V lookup: CDR1 LNHDA, CDR2 SQIVND (reference sequence). V was cut by 6 bases and J by 6 bases, with 22 bases left in between. CDR3 length equals 16 residues. In nucleotides, the CDR3 is TGTGCCAGTAGCACTTTATGGGGGGCCCGGGCGGATACGCAGTATTTT. Protein sequence: CASSTLWGARADTQYF.

A few counts support this clone. The rearrangement uses TRBV2 and TRBJ2-1; tentatively, D is TRBD1 or TRBD2 (5 bases each). V lost 7 bases and J lost 5, with 15 bases in between. The CDR3 has 14 residues. The V gene's germline CDR1 is SNHLY and CDR2 FYNNEI. In DNA, the CDR3 is TGTGCCAGCAATCAGGATGAGGGGAACAATGAGCAGTTCTTC. It yields the protein CASNQDEGNNEQFF.

This clone was found a few times. The chain uses TRBV10-3 and TRBJ2-5, with D unresolved. Trimming shortened V by 0 bases and J by 2 bases, and 7 bases separated the two germline ends. Germline CDR1 reads ENHRY; CDR2 reads SYGVKD. The CDR3 covers 14 residues. CDR3 sequence (DNA): TGTGCCATCAGTGAGTCGATTACGCAAGAGACCCAGTACTTC. It yields the protein CAISESITQETQYF.